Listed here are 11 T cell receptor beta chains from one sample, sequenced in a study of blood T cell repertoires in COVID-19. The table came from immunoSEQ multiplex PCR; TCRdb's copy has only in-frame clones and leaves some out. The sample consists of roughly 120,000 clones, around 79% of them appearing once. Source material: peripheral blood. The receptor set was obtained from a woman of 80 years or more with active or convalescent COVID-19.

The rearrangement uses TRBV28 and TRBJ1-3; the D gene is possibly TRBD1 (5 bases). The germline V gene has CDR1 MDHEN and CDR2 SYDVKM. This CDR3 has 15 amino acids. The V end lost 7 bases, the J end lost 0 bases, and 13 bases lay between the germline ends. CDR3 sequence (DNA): TGTGCCAGCACCGCGGGACCGAGCTCTGGAAACACCATATATTTT. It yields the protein CASTAGPSSGNTIYF.

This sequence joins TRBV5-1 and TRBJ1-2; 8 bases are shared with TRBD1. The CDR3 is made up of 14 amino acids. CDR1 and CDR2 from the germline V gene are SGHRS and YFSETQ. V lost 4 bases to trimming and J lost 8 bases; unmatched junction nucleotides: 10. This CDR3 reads CASSIPGQAGGYTF. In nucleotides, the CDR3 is TGCGCCAGCAGCATTCCGGGACAGGCTGGAGGCTACACCTTC.

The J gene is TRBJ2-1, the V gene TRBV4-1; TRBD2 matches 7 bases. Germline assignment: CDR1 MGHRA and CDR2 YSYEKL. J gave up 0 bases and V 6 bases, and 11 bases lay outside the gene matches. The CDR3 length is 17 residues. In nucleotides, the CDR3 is TGCGCCAGCAGTCGCCTGGCCGGGACTATCTCCTACAATGAGCAGTTCTTC. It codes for CASSRLAGTISYNEQFF.

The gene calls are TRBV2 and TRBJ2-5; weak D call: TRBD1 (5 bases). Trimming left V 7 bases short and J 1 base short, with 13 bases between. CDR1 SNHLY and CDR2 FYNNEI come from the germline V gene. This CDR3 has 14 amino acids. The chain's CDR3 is CASMSDRGQETQYF. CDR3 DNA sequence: TGTGCCAGCATGAGTGATAGGGGCCAAGAGACCCAGTACTTC.

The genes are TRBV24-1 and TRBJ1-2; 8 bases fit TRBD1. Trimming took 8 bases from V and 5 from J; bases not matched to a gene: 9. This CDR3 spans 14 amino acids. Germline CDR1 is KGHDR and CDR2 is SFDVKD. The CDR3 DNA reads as TGTGCCACCAACTCAGGGGGCGCTGGGTATGGCTACACCTTC. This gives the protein CATNSGGAGYGYTF.

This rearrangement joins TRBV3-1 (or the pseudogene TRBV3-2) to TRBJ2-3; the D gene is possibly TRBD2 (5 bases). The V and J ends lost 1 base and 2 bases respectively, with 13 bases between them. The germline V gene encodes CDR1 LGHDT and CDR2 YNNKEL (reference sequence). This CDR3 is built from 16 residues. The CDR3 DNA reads TGTGCCAGCAGCCAAGGCTGGAGAGCGGCCACAGATACGCAGTATTTT. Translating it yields CASSQGWRAATDTQYF.

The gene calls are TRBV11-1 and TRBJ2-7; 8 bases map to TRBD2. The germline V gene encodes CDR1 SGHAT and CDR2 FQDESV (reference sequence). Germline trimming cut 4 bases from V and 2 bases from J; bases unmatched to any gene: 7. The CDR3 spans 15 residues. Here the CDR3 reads CASSSTSGHTYEQYF. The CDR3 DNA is TGTGCCAGCAGCTCCACTAGCGGTCATACCTACGAGCAGTACTTC. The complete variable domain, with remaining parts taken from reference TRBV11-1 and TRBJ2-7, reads EAEVAQSPRYKITEKSQAVAFWCDPISGHATLYWYRQILGQGPELLVQFQDESVVDDSQLPKDRFSAERLKGVDSTLKIQPAELGDSAMYLCASSSTSGHTYEQYFGPGTRLTVT.

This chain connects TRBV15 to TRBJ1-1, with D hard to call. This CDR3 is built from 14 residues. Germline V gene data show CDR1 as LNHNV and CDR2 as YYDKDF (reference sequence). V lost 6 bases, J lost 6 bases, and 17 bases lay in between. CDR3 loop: CATRVGRETAEAFF. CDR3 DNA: TGTGCCACCAGGGTAGGGAGGGAGACGGCTGAAGCTTTCTTT.

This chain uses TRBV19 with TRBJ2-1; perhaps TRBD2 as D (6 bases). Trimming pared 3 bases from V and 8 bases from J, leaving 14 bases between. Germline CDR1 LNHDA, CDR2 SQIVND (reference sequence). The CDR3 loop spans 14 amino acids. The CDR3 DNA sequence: TGTGCCAGTAGTATTACATCTAGCGCGGATGAGCAGTTCTTC. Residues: CASSITSSADEQFF.

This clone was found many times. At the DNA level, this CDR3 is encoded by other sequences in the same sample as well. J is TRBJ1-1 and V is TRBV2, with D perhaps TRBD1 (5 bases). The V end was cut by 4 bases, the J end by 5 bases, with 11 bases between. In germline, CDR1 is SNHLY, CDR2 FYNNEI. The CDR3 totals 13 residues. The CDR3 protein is CASSAQGGTEAFF. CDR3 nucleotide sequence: TGTGCCAGCAGTGCCCAGGGAGGTACTGAAGCTTTCTTT.

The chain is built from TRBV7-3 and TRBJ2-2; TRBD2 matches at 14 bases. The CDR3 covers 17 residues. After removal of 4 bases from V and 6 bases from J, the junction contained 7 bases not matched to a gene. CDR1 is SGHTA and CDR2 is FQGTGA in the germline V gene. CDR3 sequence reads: CASSYYGTSGSAGELFF. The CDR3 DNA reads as TGTGCCAGCAGCTACTACGGGACTAGCGGGAGTGCCGGGGAGCTGTTTTTT.